This T cell receptor beta chain came from a study of shared T cell receptors in the human thymus. Sequenced by immunoSEQ multiplex PCR; TCRdb stores in-frame clones only, minus some. The sample lists more than 300,000 clones; more than 85% were seen once. The table lists this clone with a count of one. Germline V gene lookup returns CDR1 MNHEY and CDR2 SMNVEV (reference sequence). V was clipped by 10 bases and J by 6 bases, with 19 bases between them. The CDR3 totals 13 residues. This clonotype originated in a human donor. Sequencing used thymocytes. This chain links TRBV27 with TRBJ2-7, with D tentatively TRBD1 or TRBD2 (5 bases each). The CDR3 nucleotides are TGTGCCACCTCTATGAGGGGACGTGGCGAGCAGTACTTC. This codes for CATSMRGRGEQYF.